The 21 T cell receptor beta chains below all came from one sample that was sequenced in a study of T-cell memory formation after mild COVID-19. A single record per CDR3 protein comes from TCRdb applying MiXCR to the 5' RACE reads. The table has a few hundred thousand distinct CDR3 sequences, 15% to 20% seen once. Material: PBMCs or a T cell subset sorted from them (not recorded which). The receptors originated from a man younger than 30 who had mild COVID-19 (a few samples of this study predate the infection). Cell type and time point are not known.

The sample holds many counts of this clonotype. This sequence joins TRBV4-1 and TRBJ2-1, with D perhaps being TRBD1 or TRBD2 (5 bases each). This CDR3 contains 16 residues. Trimming shortened V by 3 bases and J by 0 bases, and 12 bases separated the two germline ends. Germline-derived CDR1 and CDR2 are MGHRA and YSYEKL. CDR3 nucleotides: TGCGCCAGCAGCCAGAGGGGATCGAGCTCCTACAATGAGCAGTTCTTC. Translated, it gives CASSQRGSSSYNEQFF.

This clonotype showed up just a few times. The chain has TRBV7-2 and TRBJ2-1; D ambiguous. V gave up 6 bases and J gave up 4 bases, with 10 bases separating them. In germline, CDR1 is SGHTA, CDR2 FQGNSA. The CDR3 runs to 13 residues. In DNA form, the CDR3 reads TGTGCCAGCAGTCCGTACATGTACAATGAGCAGTTCTTC. Protein product: CASSPYMYNEQFF.

Only a few counts were recorded for this clonotype. The chain links TRBV19 to TRBJ2-1, with 9 bases that match TRBD2. Germline CDR1 reads LNHDA; CDR2 reads SQIVND (reference sequence). J lost 4 bases, V lost 7 bases, and 8 bases had no gene match. This CDR3 has 15 amino acids. The DNA for the CDR3 is TGTGCCAGTACCCCGGATCTAGCGGGGTACAATGAGCAGTTCTTC. As protein: CASTPDLAGYNEQFF.

This clonotype was observed a handful of times. The CDR3 here is CASSEGGAGYYNEQFF. The CDR3 region has the DNA TGCGCCAGCTCGGAAGGAGGGGCGGGTTACTACAATGAGCAGTTCTTC. This chain connects TRBV5-1 to TRBJ2-1; D may be TRBD2 (6 bases). Per germline, CDR1 SGHRS and CDR2 YFSETQ. This CDR3 contains 16 residues. Trimming shortened V by 7 bases and J by 3 bases, and 20 bases separated the two germline ends.

This clonotype has only a few counts. The chain is built from TRBV12-3 or TRBV12-4 and TRBJ1-2; tentative D call: TRBD1 (5 bases). Trimming shortened V by 6 bases and J by 6 bases, and 17 bases separated the two germline ends. The CDR3 runs 14 residues. CDR3 in amino acids: CASSPGREVHGYTF. CDR3 bases: TGTGCCAGCAGCCCGGGGCGGGAGGTGCATGGCTACACCTTC.

This clonotype has just a few counts. J is TRBJ2-3 and V is TRBV12-3 or TRBV12-4; unclear D gene. The V end was cut by 7 bases, the J end by 8 bases, with 19 bases between. The CDR3 loop spans 14 amino acids. DNA for the CDR3: TGTGCCAGCACCGAAGAGACTTGGATGGGTACGCAGTATTTT. Translated: CASTEETWMGTQYF.

There are a few counts of this clonotype. The chain recombines TRBV7-2 with TRBJ2-3; D remains ambiguous. Germline V gives CDR1 SGHTA, CDR2 FQGNSA. Trimming pared 2 bases from V and 0 bases from J, leaving 15 bases between. This CDR3 is 17 amino acids long. For the CDR3, the DNA is TGTGCCAGCAGCTTATCTTACCGGGCCAGTAGCACAGATACGCAGTATTTT. Residues: CASSLSYRASSTDTQYF.

The chain uses TRBV5-1 and TRBJ2-7, with D possibly TRBD2 on 5 matching bases. CDR1 and CDR2 from the germline V gene are SGHRS and YFSETQ. This CDR3 has 13 residues. The germline V and J ends were trimmed by 0 bases and 6 bases, with 10 bases remaining between them. DNA of the CDR3: TGCGCCAGCAGCTTGGACCCAGGAGGCGAGCAGTACTTC. Translated, it gives CASSLDPGGEQYF.

In its sample, this clonotype was seen a few times. The V call is TRBV27, the J call TRBJ1-5; D is unclear. CDR1 and CDR2 (germline): MNHEY, SMNVEV (reference sequence). This CDR3 region has 16 residues. Trimming pared 3 bases from V and 6 bases from J, leaving 18 bases between. CDR3 coding DNA: TGTGCCAGCAGTTTGCATGGACGTAGGTTGGGTCAGCCCCAGCATTTT. It codes for CASSLHGRRLGQPQHF.

This clonotype turned up a few times. This chain uses TRBV5-1 with TRBJ2-5, with D unclear. V was cut by 4 bases and J by 5 bases, with 12 bases left in between. The CDR3 is 13 residues long. Germline V gene sequence: CDR1 SGHRS, CDR2 YFSETQ. The CDR3 bases are TGCGCCAGCAGCAGGTGGCCCCTTGAGACCCAGTACTTC. Translated, it gives CASSRWPLETQYF.

V usage is TRBV5-1 and J usage is TRBJ2-1, with D unclear. Deletions cut 4 bases from V and 2 bases from J, with 7 bases between. The CDR3 length is 13 residues. Germline V CDR1 and CDR2: SGHRS, YFSETQ. CDR3 sequence: CASSLDTYNEQFF. The CDR3 DNA follows: TGCGCCAGCAGCCTTGACACCTACAATGAGCAGTTCTTC. The variable domain in full, completed from reference TRBV5-1 and TRBJ2-1, reads KAGVTQTPRYLIKTRGQQVTLSCSPISGHRSVSWYQQTPGQGLQFLFEYFSETQRNKGNFPGRFSGRQFSNSRSEMNVSTLELGDSALYLCASSLDTYNEQFFGPGTRLTVL.

This sequence joins TRBV2 and TRBJ2-3, with D possibly being TRBD2 (6 bases). The CDR3 runs 16 residues. Germline V gene lookup returns CDR1 SNHLY and CDR2 FYNNEI. Between the trimmed V and J ends, which lost 8 bases and 1 base, there was a span of 19 bases. The CDR3 region is CASAYRGLLGTDTQYF. DNA for the CDR3: TGTGCCAGCGCCTACCGGGGACTCCTTGGCACAGATACGCAGTATTTT.

The CDR3 reads CASSLSEGGTEAFF. CDR3 nucleotide sequence: TGTGCCAGCAGCTTATCGGAGGGGGGAACTGAAGCTTTCTTT. The V call is TRBV7-6, the J call TRBJ1-1; D perhaps matches TRBD1 (6 bases). The CDR3 has 14 residues. V was cut by 2 bases and J by 5 bases, with 12 bases left in between. CDR1 is SGHVS, CDR2 FNYEAQ, per germline.

The sample holds many counts of this clonotype. The V call is TRBV7-3, the J call TRBJ2-3; D is ambiguous. Germline V gene data show CDR1 as SGHTA and CDR2 as FQGTGA. Trimming shortened V by 2 bases and J by 1 base, and 10 bases separated the two germline ends. The CDR3 loop spans 15 amino acids. CDR3 sequence reads: CASSLLGPGTDTQYF. CDR3 DNA: TGTGCCAGCAGCTTATTAGGGCCTGGCACAGATACGCAGTATTTT.

In this sample, this clonotype turned up a few times. J is TRBJ1-1 and V is TRBV20-1; D is uncertain. V dropped 4 bases and J dropped 0 bases, with 15 bases sitting between them. From germline, CDR1 is DFQATT and CDR2 SNEGSKA (reference sequence). The CDR3 length is 15 residues. The CDR3 bases are TGCAGTGCTACTGGCCAACCTACTATGAACACTGAAGCTTTCTTT. It translates to CSATGQPTMNTEAFF.

The J gene is TRBJ1-2, the V gene TRBV20-1; D gene unclear. There are 12 residues in the CDR3. From germline, CDR1 is DFQATT and CDR2 SNEGSKA (reference sequence). The V and J ends lost 3 bases and 5 bases respectively, with 10 bases between them. The CDR3 region is CSASFAVYGYTF. The CDR3 bases are TGCAGTGCTAGCTTCGCGGTTTATGGCTACACCTTC.

There are a few counts of this clonotype. J is TRBJ1-2 and V is TRBV18; D unresolved. Germline V gives CDR1 KGHSH, CDR2 LQKENI. Trimming took 3 bases from V and 2 from J, leaving 13 bases between them. There are 15 residues in the CDR3. The CDR3 bases are TGTGCCAGCTCACCGTTAGACCCGCAGAACTATGGCTACACCTTC. It specifies CASSPLDPQNYGYTF.

This clonotype has a handful of counts. This rearrangement joins TRBV7-9 to TRBJ2-5, with TRBD2 matching over 7 bases. The germline CDR1 and CDR2 sequences are SEHNR and FQNEAQ (reference sequence). This CDR3 has 14 residues. Trimming at V came to 5 bases and at J to 8 bases, leaving 11 bases not matched to a gene. The CDR3 sequence: CASSRQGGVVTQYF. CDR3 coding DNA: TGTGCCAGCAGCCGCCAGGGAGGGGTCGTTACCCAGTACTTC.

This clonotype was picked up many times. The rearrangement joins TRBV4-1 to TRBJ2-1; TRBD1 is a possible D gene (6 bases). This CDR3 is built from 18 residues. The V gene lost 1 base and the J gene lost 0 bases, with 16 bases spanning the gap. The germline CDR1 and CDR2 sequences are MGHRA and YSYEKL. Here the CDR3 reads CASSQGGRRGASYNEQFF. The CDR3 coding sequence is TGCGCCAGCAGCCAAGGGGGGCGAAGGGGAGCCTCCTACAATGAGCAGTTCTTC.

V is TRBV6-5 and J is TRBJ1-2; no firm D call. The V gene's germline CDR1 is MNHEY and CDR2 SVGAGI. The CDR3 is 15 amino acids. V lost 2 bases and J lost 0, with 10 bases in between. In nucleotides, the CDR3 is TGTGCCAGCAGTTACGCGCCGTTGGCTAACTATGGCTACACCTTC. It yields the protein CASSYAPLANYGYTF.

In its sample, this clonotype was seen a few times. This chain links TRBV4-2 with TRBJ1-2; 7 bases are shared with TRBD1. With V trimmed by 1 base and J by 1 base, 3 bases remained unmatched. Germline CDR1 LGHNA, CDR2 YNFKEQ. CDR3 length equals 15 residues. In nucleotides, the CDR3 is TGTGCCAGCAGCCAAGGGGACAGCCTTAACTATGGCTACACCTTC. Translated: CASSQGDSLNYGYTF.